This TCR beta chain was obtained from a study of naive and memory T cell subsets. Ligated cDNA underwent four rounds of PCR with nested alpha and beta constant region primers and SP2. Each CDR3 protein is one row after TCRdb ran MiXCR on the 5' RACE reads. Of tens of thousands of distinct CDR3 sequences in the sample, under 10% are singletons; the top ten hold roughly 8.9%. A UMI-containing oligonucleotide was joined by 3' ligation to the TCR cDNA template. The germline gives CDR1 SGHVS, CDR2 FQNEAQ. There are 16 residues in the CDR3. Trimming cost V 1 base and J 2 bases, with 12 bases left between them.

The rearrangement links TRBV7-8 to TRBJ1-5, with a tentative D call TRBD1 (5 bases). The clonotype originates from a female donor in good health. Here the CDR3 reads CASSLGSGRRNQPQHF. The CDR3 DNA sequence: TGTGCCAGCAGCTTAGGGTCGGGGCGGCGCAATCAGCCCCAGCATTTT.